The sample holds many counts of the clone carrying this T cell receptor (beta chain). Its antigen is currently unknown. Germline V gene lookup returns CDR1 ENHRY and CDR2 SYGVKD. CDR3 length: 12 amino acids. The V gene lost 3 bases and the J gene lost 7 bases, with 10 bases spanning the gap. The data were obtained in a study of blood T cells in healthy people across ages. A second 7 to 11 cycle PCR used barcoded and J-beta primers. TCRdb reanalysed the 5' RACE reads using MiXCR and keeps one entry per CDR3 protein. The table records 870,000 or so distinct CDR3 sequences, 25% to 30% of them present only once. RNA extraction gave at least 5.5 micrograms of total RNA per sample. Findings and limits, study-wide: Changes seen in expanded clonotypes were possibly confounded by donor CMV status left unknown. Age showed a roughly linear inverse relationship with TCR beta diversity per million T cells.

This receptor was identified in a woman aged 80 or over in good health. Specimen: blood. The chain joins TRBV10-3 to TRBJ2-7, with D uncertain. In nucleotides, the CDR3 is TGTGCCATCAGTGATATGTCTTGGGAGCAGTACTTC. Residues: CAISDMSWEQYF.